Sequencing of this T cell receptor (beta chain) was carried out in a study of T cell responses to AZD1222 COVID-19 vaccine. The assay was immunoSEQ multiplex PCR, and TCRdb's table has in-frame clones only and misses some. The repertoire holds about 140,000 clones, with roughly 92% as singletons. V was pared by 0 bases and J by 1 base, with 6 bases between. The CDR3 length is 14 residues. The germline V gene has CDR1 LGHNA and CDR2 YSLEER. This rearrangement joins TRBV4-3 to TRBJ1-1; the D is unclear. This clonotype was obtained from an adult in good health. The sample was peripheral blood, taken on day 0 of AZD1222 vaccination. The CDR3 here is CASSQDWGNTEAFF. Written as DNA, the CDR3 is TGCGCCAGCAGCCAAGATTGGGGGAACACTGAAGCTTTCTTT.